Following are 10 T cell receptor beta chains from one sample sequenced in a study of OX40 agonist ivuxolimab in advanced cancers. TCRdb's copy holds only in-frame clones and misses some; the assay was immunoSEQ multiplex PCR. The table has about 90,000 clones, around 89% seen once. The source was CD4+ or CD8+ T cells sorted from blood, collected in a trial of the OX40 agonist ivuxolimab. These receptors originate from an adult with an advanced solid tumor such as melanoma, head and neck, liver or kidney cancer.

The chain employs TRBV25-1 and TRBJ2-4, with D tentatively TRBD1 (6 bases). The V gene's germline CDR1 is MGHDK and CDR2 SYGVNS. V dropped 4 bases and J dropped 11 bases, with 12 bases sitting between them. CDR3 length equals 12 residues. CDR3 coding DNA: TGTGCCAGCAGTGCCTCAGGGGTCGTTCAGTACTTC. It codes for CASSASGVVQYF.

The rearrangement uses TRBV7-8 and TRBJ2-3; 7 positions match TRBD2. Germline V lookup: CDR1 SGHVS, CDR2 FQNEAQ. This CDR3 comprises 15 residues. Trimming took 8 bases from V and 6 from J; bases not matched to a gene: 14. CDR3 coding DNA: TGTGCCAGCGGAGCGGGGAGACTTCAGCAGGATACGCAGTATTTT. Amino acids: CASGAGRLQQDTQYF. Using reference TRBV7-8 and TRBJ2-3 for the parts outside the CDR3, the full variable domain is GAGVSQSPRYKVAKRGQDVALRCDPISGHVSLFWYQQALGQGPEFLTYFQNEAQLDKSGLPSDRFFAERPEGSVSTLKIQRTQQEDSAVYLCASGAGRLQQDTQYFGPGTRLTVL.

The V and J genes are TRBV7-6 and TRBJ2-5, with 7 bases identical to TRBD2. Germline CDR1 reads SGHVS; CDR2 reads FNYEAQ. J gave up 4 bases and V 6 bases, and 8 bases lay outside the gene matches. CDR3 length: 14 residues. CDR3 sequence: CASSSTGGRETQYF. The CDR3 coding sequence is TGTGCCAGCAGTTCTACCGGGGGGAGAGAGACCCAGTACTTC.

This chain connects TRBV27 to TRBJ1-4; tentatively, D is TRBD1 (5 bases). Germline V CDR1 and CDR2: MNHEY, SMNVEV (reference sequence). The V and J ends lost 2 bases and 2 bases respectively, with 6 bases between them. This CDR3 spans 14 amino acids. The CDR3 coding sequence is TGTGCCAGCAGTTTAAGACAGACTAATGAAAAACTGTTTTTT. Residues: CASSLRQTNEKLFF.

Here the CDR3 DNA reads TGCGCCAGCAGCCTCTTGGTTATGGATGAGCAGTTCTTC. Amino acids: CASSLLVMDEQFF. The chain recombines TRBV5-1 with TRBJ2-1; the D is unclear. CDR3 length equals 13 residues. With 4 bases removed from V and 8 bases from J, the gap between germline ends came to 13 bases. The V gene's germline CDR1 is SGHRS and CDR2 YFSETQ.

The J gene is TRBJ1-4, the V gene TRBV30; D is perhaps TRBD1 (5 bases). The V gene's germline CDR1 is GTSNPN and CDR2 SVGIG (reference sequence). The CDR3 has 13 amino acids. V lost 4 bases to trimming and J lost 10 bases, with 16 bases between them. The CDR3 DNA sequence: TGTGCCTGGATCAGGCAGGGTGGGGGAAAACTGTTTTTT. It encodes CAWIRQGGGKLFF.

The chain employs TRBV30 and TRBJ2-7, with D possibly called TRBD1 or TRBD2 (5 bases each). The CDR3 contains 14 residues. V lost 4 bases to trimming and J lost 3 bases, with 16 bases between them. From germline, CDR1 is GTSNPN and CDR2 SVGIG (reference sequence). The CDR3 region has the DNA TGTGCCTGGAAAAGGGACCATTTTAGCTACGAGCAGTACTTC. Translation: CAWKRDHFSYEQYF. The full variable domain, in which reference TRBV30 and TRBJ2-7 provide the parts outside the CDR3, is SQTIHQWPATLVQPVGSPLSLECTVEGTSNPNLYWYRQAAGRGLQLLFYSVGIGQISSEVPQNLSASRPQDRQFILSSKKLLLSDSGFYLCAWKRDHFSYEQYFGPGTRLTVT.

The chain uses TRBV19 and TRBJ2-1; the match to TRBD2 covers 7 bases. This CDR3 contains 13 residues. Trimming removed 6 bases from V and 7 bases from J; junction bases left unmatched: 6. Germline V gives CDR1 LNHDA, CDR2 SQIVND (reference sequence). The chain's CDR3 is CASRLRTRNEQFF. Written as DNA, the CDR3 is TGTGCCAGTAGGCTTAGGACTAGGAATGAGCAGTTCTTC.

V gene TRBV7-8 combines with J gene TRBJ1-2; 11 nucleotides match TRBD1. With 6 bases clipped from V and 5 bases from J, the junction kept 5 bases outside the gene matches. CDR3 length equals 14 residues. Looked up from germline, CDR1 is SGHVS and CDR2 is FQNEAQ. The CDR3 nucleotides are TGTGCCAGCAGTTCAGGACAGGGGGCGTATGGCTACACCTTC. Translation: CASSSGQGAYGYTF. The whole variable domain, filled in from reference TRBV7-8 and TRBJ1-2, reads GAGVSQSPRYKVAKRGQDVALRCDPISGHVSLFWYQQALGQGPEFLTYFQNEAQLDKSGLPSDRFFAERPEGSVSTLKIQRTQQEDSAVYLCASSSGQGAYGYTFGSGTRLTVV.

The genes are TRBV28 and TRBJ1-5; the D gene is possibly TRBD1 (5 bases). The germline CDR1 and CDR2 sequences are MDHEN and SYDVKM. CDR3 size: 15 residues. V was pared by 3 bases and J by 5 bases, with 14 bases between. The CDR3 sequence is CASSFYDRFHQPQHF. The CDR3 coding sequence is TGTGCCAGCAGTTTTTACGACAGATTTCATCAGCCCCAGCATTTT.